Here is one T cell receptor beta chain with its context. Its antigen is not known. The CDR3 runs 16 residues. V shed 0 bases and J shed 5 bases, with 17 bases lying between them. From germline, CDR1 is SGHRS and CDR2 YFSETQ. It was the approximately 110-subject validation cohort, separate from the roughly 700-subject first cohort, to which the donors belonged. The method was immunoSEQ multiplex PCR; TCRdb's version includes in-frame clones alone and lacks a portion of them. The sample has approximately 200,000 clones, roughly 88% seen once. This entry comes from a study of cytomegalovirus exposure and HLA in healthy donors. Whole-study results and caveats: Both high specificity and high sensitivity reportedly marked the classifier's diagnosis of cytomegalovirus status. The investigators catalogued 164 TCR beta chains as cytomegalovirus-associated. Despite most TCR sequences being rare, some public TCRs occurred in many donors.

V usage is TRBV5-1 and J usage is TRBJ1-1; D possibly corresponds to TRBD1 (6 bases). The sequence was collected from a woman aged 25 to 45 in good health and CMV-seropositive. Sequenced material: PBMCs. This chain's CDR3 is CASSLAPAGAETEAFF. CDR3 sequence (DNA): TGCGCCAGCAGCTTGGCCCCGGCAGGGGCAGAGACTGAAGCTTTCTTT. Filled out from reference TRBV5-1 and TRBJ1-1, the complete variable domain reads KAGVTQTPRYLIKTRGQQVTLSCSPISGHRSVSWYQQTPGQGLQFLFEYFSETQRNKGNFPGRFSGRQFSNSRSEMNVSTLELGDSALYLCASSLAPAGAETEAFFGQGTRLTVV.